What follows are 30 T cell receptor beta chains derived from one specimen sequenced in a study of blood T cell repertoires in COVID-19. Only in-frame clones appear in the TCRdb table, and some are missing; sequencing was by immunoSEQ multiplex PCR. The sample holds under 200,000 clones, about 83% seen once. The sequencing input was PBMCs or T cells enriched from blood (not recorded which). The receptors derive from a woman in her 30s who had been exposed to COVID-19.

This clone was seen more than once but under ten times. This sequence joins TRBV5-6 and TRBJ1-2; D might be TRBD1 (6 bases). V was clipped by 1 base and J by 7 bases, with 14 bases between them. This CDR3 contains 14 residues. CDR1 is SGHDT, CDR2 YYEEEE, per germline. The chain's CDR3 is CASSLPGVRFGYTF. The CDR3 coding sequence is TGTGCCAGCAGCTTGCCAGGGGTCCGCTTTGGCTACACCTTC. Variable domain in full (rest from reference TRBV5-6 and TRBJ1-2): DAGVTQSPTHLIKTRGQQVTLRCSPKSGHDTVSWYQQALGQGPQFIFQYYEEEERQRGNFPDRFSGHQFPNYSSELNVNALLLGDSALYLCASSLPGVRFGYTFGSGTRLTVV.

The chain couples TRBV24-1 to TRBJ2-3; D is unresolved. Germline V gives CDR1 KGHDR, CDR2 SFDVKD. The CDR3 is made up of 13 amino acids. The germline V and J ends were trimmed by 1 base and 4 bases, with 5 bases remaining between them. CDR3 region: CATSDFAADTQYF. CDR3 in DNA: TGTGCCACCAGTGATTTCGCAGCAGATACGCAGTATTTT.

V usage is TRBV3-1 (or the pseudogene TRBV3-2) and J usage is TRBJ1-4; 10 nucleotides match TRBD1. J lost 6 bases, V lost 4 bases, and 8 bases had no gene match. The germline CDR1 and CDR2 sequences are LGHDT and YNNKEL (reference sequence). This CDR3 has 16 amino acids. CDR3 protein: CASSRPTGTGDEKLFF. The CDR3 DNA reads TGTGCCAGCAGCCGACCTACCGGGACAGGGGATGAAAAACTGTTTTTT.

This clone was observed a handful of times. The V and J genes are TRBV30 and TRBJ1-2, with D perhaps TRBD1 (5 bases). This CDR3 comprises 15 residues. Per germline, CDR1 GTSNPN and CDR2 SVGIG (reference sequence). Between the trimmed V and J ends, which lost 0 bases and 7 bases, there was a span of 18 bases. The CDR3 spells CAWSVQRRGSTGYTF. Here the CDR3 DNA reads TGTGCCTGGAGTGTACAGAGAAGGGGCTCGACTGGCTACACCTTC.

The V gene is TRBV29-1, the J gene TRBJ1-1, with no clear D. Deletions cut 0 bases from V and 4 bases from J, with 9 bases between. CDR3 length equals 13 residues. From germline, CDR1 is SQVTM and CDR2 ANQGSEA. The chain's CDR3 is CSVEEGGRTEAFF. In DNA, the CDR3 is TGCAGCGTTGAAGAGGGAGGACGCACTGAAGCTTTCTTT.

The V call is TRBV15, the J call TRBJ1-2, with 10 bases fitting TRBD1. J lost 7 bases, V lost 0 bases, and 14 bases had no gene match. The CDR3 totals 18 residues. Germline V gene lookup returns CDR1 LNHNV and CDR2 YYDKDF (reference sequence). CDR3 amino acids: CATSRDLTGGLGLGGYTF. The CDR3 DNA reads as TGTGCCACCAGCAGAGACTTGACAGGGGGCCTCGGTCTCGGTGGCTACACCTTC.

The chain combines TRBV19 with TRBJ2-3; the match to TRBD2 covers 8 bases. V trimming: 7 bases; J trimming: 5 bases; junction bases outside the gene matches: 11. Germline assignment: CDR1 LNHDA and CDR2 SQIVND (reference sequence). This CDR3 has 15 residues. The CDR3 loop reads CASTPSGYIQDTQYF. As DNA, the CDR3 is TGTGCCAGTACCCCTAGCGGGTATATTCAAGATACGCAGTATTTT.

The chain carries TRBV6-5 and TRBJ2-1; a possible D gene is TRBD2 (5 bases). The germline V and J ends were trimmed by 5 bases and 4 bases, with 9 bases remaining between them. Germline-derived CDR1 and CDR2 are MNHEY and SVGAGI. The CDR3 sequence is 13 residues long. The CDR3 sequence: CASSLPGYNEQFF. In nucleotides, the CDR3 is TGTGCCAGCAGTCTCCCGGGGTACAATGAGCAGTTCTTC.

The chain couples TRBV6-5 to TRBJ1-3; no firm D call. The CDR3 is 14 amino acids. V was cut by 7 bases and J by 2 bases, with 12 bases left in between. Germline CDR1 reads MNHEY; CDR2 reads SVGAGI. This CDR3 reads CASNPTGAGNTIYF. CDR3 DNA: TGTGCCAGCAACCCGACCGGAGCTGGAAACACCATATATTTT.

The chain uses TRBV6-5 and TRBJ2-7; 8 bases are shared with TRBD2. The CDR3 has 15 amino acids. Per germline, CDR1 MNHEY and CDR2 SVGAGI. V lost 5 bases, J lost 0 bases, and 6 bases stayed unmatched. The CDR3 DNA follows: TGTGCCAGCAGTACCAGCGGGGGAATCTCCTACGAGCAGTACTTC. It encodes CASSTSGGISYEQYF.

This clone was detected once. The rearrangement joins TRBV21-1 to TRBJ1-2; the table's TRBD1 call for D was not verified on the DNA. TRBV21-1 constitutes a pseudogene. The length of the CDR3 is 17 residues. The CDR3 DNA reads TGTGCCAGCAGCAAAAGGCCCCCCGACAGGGCTCTCTATGGCTACACCTTC. It yields the protein CASSKRPPDRALYGYTF.

The chain is built from TRBV5-6 and TRBJ1-6; 11 nucleotides match TRBD1. This CDR3 region has 15 residues. Germline-derived CDR1 and CDR2 are SGHDT and YYEEEE. V lost 5 bases to trimming and J lost 8 bases; unmatched junction nucleotides: 6. CDR3 sequence reads: CASSRRTGGDSPLHF. The CDR3 DNA sequence: TGTGCCAGCAGTCGCCGGACAGGGGGCGATTCACCCCTCCACTTT.

J is TRBJ2-2 and V is TRBV13, with 9 bases identical to TRBD1. The CDR3 totals 15 residues. Trimming at V came to 8 bases and at J to 4 bases, leaving 8 bases not matched to a gene. Germline CDR1 and CDR2: PRHDT and FYEKMQ (reference sequence). In DNA, the CDR3 is TGTGCCAGCTCTCCGGGACAGGGAATCACCGGGGAGCTGTTTTTT. Encoded protein: CASSPGQGITGELFF.

The chain is built from TRBV19 and TRBJ1-2, with a tentative D call TRBD1 (5 bases). CDR1 and CDR2 (germline): LNHDA, SQIVND (reference sequence). The CDR3 totals 11 residues. Trimming removed 7 bases at V and 8 bases at J, with 11 bases between. DNA for the CDR3: TGTGCCAGTATGGCAGGGTGGGGCTACACCTTC. Its protein is CASMAGWGYTF.

The chain combines TRBV6-2 or TRBV6-3 with TRBJ2-2; 9 positions match TRBD2. From germline, CDR1 is MNHEY and CDR2 SVGEGT. The CDR3 runs 16 residues. J gave up 3 bases and V 1 base, and 3 bases lay outside the gene matches. The CDR3 loop is CASSYYVAGDTGELFF. The CDR3 DNA reads TGTGCCAGCAGTTACTATGTAGCGGGGGACACCGGGGAGCTGTTTTTT.

The chain uses TRBV5-4 and TRBJ2-2; possible D gene TRBD2, 7 bases. The CDR3 contains 16 residues. V lost 0 bases and J lost 0, with 9 bases in between. Germline V gene data show CDR1 as SGHNT and CDR2 as YYREEE (reference sequence). The CDR3 nucleotides are TGTGCCAGCAGCTTGGCGGGGGGCCCGAACACCGGGGAGCTGTTTTTT. Residues: CASSLAGGPNTGELFF.

This sequence joins TRBV5-6 and TRBJ1-5; 7 bases map to TRBD1. The CDR3 sequence is 13 residues long. In germline, CDR1 is SGHDT, CDR2 YYEEEE. V trimming: 2 bases; J trimming: 6 bases; junction bases outside the gene matches: 2. The CDR3 region is CASSLQGSQPQHF. CDR3 DNA sequence: TGTGCCAGCAGCTTACAGGGGAGTCAGCCCCAGCATTTT.

The chain is built from TRBV7-9 and TRBJ1-5; possibly TRBD1 for D (6 bases). The CDR3 totals 14 residues. The germline V and J ends were trimmed by 5 bases and 3 bases, with 11 bases remaining between them. Germline V gene lookup returns CDR1 SEHNR and CDR2 FQNEAQ (reference sequence). The CDR3 is CASSIGQNNQPQHF. The CDR3 bases are TGTGCCAGCAGCATAGGACAGAACAATCAGCCCCAGCATTTT.

V gene TRBV7-3 combines with J gene TRBJ2-7, with a weak D call TRBD1 (5 bases). Trimming pared 5 bases from V and 2 bases from J, leaving 10 bases between. CDR3 length: 13 residues. Germline V lookup: CDR1 SGHTA, CDR2 FQGTGA. The CDR3 DNA reads TGTGCCAGCAGCCCGACAGCAACCTACGAGCAGTACTTC. Protein: CASSPTATYEQYF.

This chain uses TRBV6-2 or TRBV6-3 with TRBJ1-5, with 12 bases matching TRBD1. The CDR3 consists of 15 residues. Per germline, CDR1 MNHEY and CDR2 SVGEGT. V trimming: 0 bases; J trimming: 7 bases; junction bases outside the gene matches: 1. DNA of the CDR3: TGTGCCAGCAGTTACTCGGGGACAGGGGGCCAGCCCCAGCATTTT. This codes for CASSYSGTGGQPQHF.

J is TRBJ1-2 and V is TRBV7-9; D possibly corresponds to TRBD1 (6 bases). This CDR3 region has 14 residues. V lost 5 bases and J 3 bases, leaving 13 bases between the germline ends. Germline lookup yields CDR1 SEHNR and CDR2 FQNEAQ (reference sequence). CDR3 nucleotide sequence: TGTGCCAGCAGCCCGGACAGCCGCTACTATGGCTACACCTTC. Translation: CASSPDSRYYGYTF.

The chain couples TRBV18 to TRBJ1-2; D is unclear. The V and J ends lost 2 bases and 4 bases respectively, with 11 bases between them. The CDR3 is made up of 14 amino acids. Germline V gene data show CDR1 as KGHSH and CDR2 as LQKENI. The CDR3 is CASSPGRLGYGYTF. The CDR3, as DNA: TGTGCCAGCTCACCAGGGCGTCTGGGCTATGGCTACACCTTC.

The chain recombines TRBV4-1 with TRBJ1-5; D remains unclear. CDR3 length equals 16 residues. Trimming cost V 0 bases and J 0 bases, with 9 bases left between them. CDR1 is MGHRA, CDR2 YSYEKL, per germline. This CDR3 is CASSQDWSYSNQPQHF. As DNA, the CDR3 is TGCGCCAGCAGCCAAGATTGGAGCTATAGCAATCAGCCCCAGCATTTT.

This clone was picked up one time. The rearrangement joins TRBV20-1 to TRBJ2-1; D is perhaps TRBD1 (6 bases). The CDR3 extends over 11 amino acids. V was cut by 6 bases and J by 9 bases, with 12 bases left in between. Germline V gene sequence: CDR1 DFQATT, CDR2 SNEGSKA (reference sequence). CDR3 amino acids: CSAIQGGEQFF. Here the CDR3 DNA reads TGCAGTGCAATACAGGGCGGTGAGCAGTTCTTC.

The chain has TRBV15 and TRBJ2-3; D is undetermined. The CDR3 runs 13 residues. The germline gives CDR1 LNHNV, CDR2 YYDKDF (reference sequence). Trimming removed 1 base from V and 3 bases from J, with 5 bases in between. CDR3 sequence reads: CATSRAYTDTQYF. CDR3 nucleotide sequence: TGTGCCACCAGCAGAGCTTATACAGATACGCAGTATTTT.

The chain has TRBV11-2 and TRBJ1-2; unclear D gene. Trimming cost V 5 bases and J 3 bases, with 13 bases left between them. The germline V gene has CDR1 SGHAT and CDR2 FQNNGV. This CDR3 contains 14 residues. The CDR3 here is CASSLAGLDYGYTF. Here the CDR3 DNA reads TGTGCCAGCAGCCTCGCCGGACTTGACTATGGCTACACCTTC.

V is TRBV29-1 and J is TRBJ1-3; 7 bases align to TRBD1. The CDR3 contains 12 residues. The germline V gene encodes CDR1 SQVTM and CDR2 ANQGSEA. The CDR3 DNA reads TGCGCACAGGGGAGCTCTGGAAACACCATATATTTT. Protein product: CAQGSSGNTIYF.

The chain is built from TRBV7-6 and TRBJ2-3; D unclear. This CDR3 contains 12 residues. The V end was cut by 9 bases, the J end by 4 bases, with 11 bases between. From germline, CDR1 is SGHVS and CDR2 FNYEAQ. The CDR3 DNA reads TGTGCCAGTCAGGAAACAGCAGATACGCAGTATTTT. It codes for CASQETADTQYF.

The CDR3 spells CSVKSQGGGTDTQYF. CDR3 bases: TGCAGCGTGAAATCTCAGGGGGGCGGCACAGATACGCAGTATTTT. This chain joins TRBV29-1 and TRBJ2-3, with D possibly being TRBD1 (7 bases). This CDR3 contains 15 residues. Germline V CDR1 and CDR2: SQVTM, ANQGSEA. The V end was cut by 6 bases, the J end by 1 base, with 17 bases between.

The chain recombines TRBV10-3 with TRBJ2-7, with D perhaps TRBD1 (6 bases). V shed 2 bases and J shed 5 bases, with 13 bases lying between them. The CDR3 has 14 residues. Germline V gives CDR1 ENHRY, CDR2 SYGVKD. This CDR3 is CAISERTGIHEQYF. In nucleotides, the CDR3 is TGTGCCATCAGTGAGCGTACAGGGATCCACGAGCAGTACTTC.